The entry below describes one T cell receptor beta chain. With V trimmed by 5 bases and J by 7 bases, 8 bases remained unmatched. The germline V gene encodes CDR1 LGHNA and CDR2 YNFKEQ. This CDR3 comprises 14 residues. These data originate in a study of shared clonotypes between healthy human individuals. The overall study: Per donor, CD8 memory used one plate, CD8 naive used two, CD4 memory used three and CD4 naive used three.

It was around 180 ng DNA, approximately 30,000 T cell genomes, that sorted-subset replicate PCRs used. Produced via immunoSEQ multiplex PCR; TCRdb's table is partial and in-frame only. In the table there are 2 million to 2.5 million clones, more than 85% of which are singletons. The source material was naive CD4+ T cells from PBMCs. Subset reported: CD45RA+ positively selected. This chain links TRBV4-2 with TRBJ2-7; 10 bases match TRBD1. This TCR was sampled from a man aged 18-30 years in good health. Some clones in this sample may be carry-over from other donors' samples. This chain's CDR3 is CASSVGQGLGEQYF. As DNA, the CDR3 is TGTGCCAGCAGCGTGGGACAGGGGCTTGGTGAGCAGTACTTC.